A single sample is the source of the 21 T cell receptor beta chains below, sequenced in a study of cytomegalovirus exposure and HLA in healthy donors. The primer mix had 60 Vbeta and 13 Jbeta primers. The protocol was immunoSEQ multiplex PCR, while the TCRdb copy is restricted to in-frame clones and leaves out a portion. The sample holds fewer than 250,000 clones, 65% to 85% seen once. The sequencing sample was made of PBMCs. Source of these receptors: a woman under 30 in good health and CMV-seronegative.

J is TRBJ2-3 and V is TRBV7-2, with D uncertain. Germline V CDR1 and CDR2: SGHTA, FQGNSA. V was cut by 3 bases and J by 9 bases, with 4 bases left in between. The CDR3 contains 10 residues. The CDR3 bases are TGTGCCAGCAGCTTCTCCACGCAGTATTTT. This codes for CASSFSTQYF.

The chain joins TRBV5-1 to TRBJ2-1, with 7 bases aligning to TRBD1. Germline CDR1 and CDR2: SGHRS and YFSETQ. The CDR3 sequence is 15 residues long. With 2 bases clipped from V and 0 bases from J, the junction kept 2 bases outside the gene matches. CDR3 amino acids: CASSFGTASYNEQFF. The CDR3 coding sequence is TGCGCCAGCAGCTTCGGGACAGCCTCCTACAATGAGCAGTTCTTC.

The chain links TRBV5-1 to TRBJ2-3, with TRBD2 as a possible D gene (5 bases). Trimming took off 4 bases at V and 6 bases at J, with 24 bases between the two ends. The CDR3 consists of 17 residues. Germline V gene data show CDR1 as SGHRS and CDR2 as YFSETQ. CDR3 in DNA: TGCGCCAGCAGCCGCTCTAACTTATCAGCGGACCAGGATACGCAGTATTTT. It encodes CASSRSNLSADQDTQYF.

V and J are TRBV7-6 and TRBJ2-5, with 8 bases aligning to TRBD2. The V and J ends lost 4 bases and 5 bases, in that order; junction bases with no gene match: 6. CDR1 SGHVS and CDR2 FNYEAQ come from the germline V gene. The length of the CDR3 is 14 residues. DNA of the CDR3: TGTGCCAGCAGCTCGGCAGCGGGGGTGGAGACCCAGTACTTC. As protein: CASSSAAGVETQYF.

The gene calls are TRBV18 and TRBJ1-5; 8 bases fit TRBD1. V lost 5 bases and J lost 2; bases outside the gene matches: 5. CDR1 and CDR2 from the germline V gene are KGHSH and LQKENI. This CDR3 comprises 15 residues. CDR3 loop: CASSSQGVGNQPQHF. The CDR3 DNA follows: TGTGCCAGCTCATCACAGGGGGTTGGCAATCAGCCCCAGCATTTT.

This chain uses TRBV5-1 with TRBJ1-1; TRBD1 matches 7 bases. The CDR3 runs 16 residues. Germline-derived CDR1 and CDR2 are SGHRS and YFSETQ. With V trimmed by 1 base and J by 5 bases, 11 bases remained unmatched. The CDR3 spells CASSLRQGMEGTEAFF. CDR3 coding DNA: TGCGCCAGCAGCTTGCGACAGGGAATGGAGGGAACTGAAGCTTTCTTT.

This chain links TRBV15 with TRBJ2-2; possible D gene TRBD1, 6 bases. The CDR3 totals 16 residues. Trimming removed 1 base at V and 0 bases at J, with 9 bases between. Germline values: CDR1 LNHNV, CDR2 YYDKDF (reference sequence). The DNA of the CDR3 is TGTGCCACCAGCAGAGGAAAGGGGGCGAACACCGGGGAGCTGTTTTTT. Its protein is CATSRGKGANTGELFF.

V gene TRBV7-3 combines with J gene TRBJ2-5; TRBD1 aligns across 8 bases. CDR1 and CDR2 (germline): SGHTA, FQGTGA. Unmatched junction bases numbered 3, after V lost 4 bases and J lost 2 bases. This CDR3 contains 14 residues. The CDR3 sequence: CASSSGQGQETQYF. As DNA, the CDR3 is TGTGCCAGCAGCTCCGGACAGGGACAAGAGACCCAGTACTTC.

The chain joins TRBV4-2 to TRBJ2-5, with TRBD2 matching 8 bases. V dropped 0 bases and J dropped 3; count of bases not matched to a gene: 9. The CDR3 extends over 17 amino acids. CDR1 and CDR2 (germline): LGHNA, YNFKEQ. The CDR3 spells CASSQDLNGGAEETQYF. The CDR3 region has the DNA TGTGCCAGCAGCCAAGACCTCAACGGGGGGGCCGAAGAGACCCAGTACTTC.

The chain combines TRBV28 with TRBJ1-1; no definite D call. The germline gives CDR1 MDHEN, CDR2 SYDVKM. V dropped 1 base and J dropped 2 bases, with 8 bases sitting between them. The CDR3 contains 14 residues. CDR3 nucleotide sequence: TGTGCCAGCAGTTTATCAGAGGGAAACACTGAAGCTTTCTTT. It yields the protein CASSLSEGNTEAFF.

The CDR3 nucleotides read TGTGCCAGCAGTTACTACAGCGGGGGTAGCACAGATACGCAGTATTTT. This sequence encodes CASSYYSGGSTDTQYF. The chain combines TRBV6-5 with TRBJ2-3, with 8 bases lining up with TRBD2. Germline loops: CDR1 MNHEY, CDR2 SVGAGI. The CDR3 extends over 16 amino acids. Losses at the gene ends were 1 base for V and 0 bases for J; bases not matched to a gene: 3.

V usage is TRBV28 and J usage is TRBJ1-1; TRBD1 is a possible D gene (5 bases). With 7 bases removed from V and 7 bases from J, the gap between germline ends came to 13 bases. Germline CDR1 MDHEN, CDR2 SYDVKM. The CDR3 runs 12 residues. CDR3 protein: CASIGSGLEAFF. CDR3 coding DNA: TGTGCCAGCATCGGGTCAGGGCTTGAAGCTTTCTTT. The whole variable domain, remainder taken from reference TRBV28 and TRBJ1-1, is DVKVTQSSRYLVKRTGEKVFLECVQDMDHENMFWYRQDPGLGLRLIYFSYDVKMKEKGDIPEGYSVSREKKERFSLILESASTNQTSMYLCASIGSGLEAFFGQGTRLTVV.

In DNA, the CDR3 is TGTGCCAGCAGCCCGAGGACAGATCAGACTGAAGCTTTCTTT. Protein product: CASSPRTDQTEAFF. The rearrangement joins TRBV9 to TRBJ1-1; D perhaps matches TRBD1 (6 bases). V lost 4 bases and J lost 5, with 15 bases in between. CDR1 and CDR2 (germline): SGDLS, YYNGEE. The CDR3 is made up of 14 amino acids.

The chain has TRBV28 and TRBJ2-6; D remains ambiguous. CDR3 length equals 16 residues. The germline V and J ends were trimmed by 3 bases and 0 bases, with 9 bases remaining between them. Germline V gives CDR1 MDHEN, CDR2 SYDVKM. The CDR3 reads CASSLNRPSGANVLTF. CDR3 coding DNA: TGTGCCAGCAGTTTGAACAGACCCTCTGGGGCCAACGTCCTGACTTTC.

This sequence joins TRBV4-1 and TRBJ2-5, with D uncertain. The ends were cut back, 2 bases at V and 1 base at J, with 11 bases in the middle. The CDR3 is 15 residues long. Germline lookup yields CDR1 MGHRA and CDR2 YSYEKL. This CDR3 reads CASSQPSFPQETQYF. Here the CDR3 DNA reads TGCGCCAGCAGCCAACCAAGCTTTCCCCAAGAGACCCAGTACTTC.

Comments on this clone: Other DNA sequences in the same sample also yield this CDR3. V is TRBV4-1 and J is TRBJ2-5; 11 bases align to TRBD2. The CDR3 has 15 residues. The germline gives CDR1 MGHRA, CDR2 YSYEKL. Trimming at V came to 4 bases and at J to 5 bases, leaving 6 bases not matched to a gene. The CDR3 spells CASSPTSGVEETQYF. The CDR3 bases are TGCGCCAGCAGCCCGACTAGCGGGGTGGAGGAGACCCAGTACTTC.

V usage is TRBV7-9 and J usage is TRBJ2-2, with 9 positions matching TRBD1. The germline V gene encodes CDR1 SEHNR and CDR2 FQNEAQ (reference sequence). Germline trimming cut 5 bases from V and 5 bases from J; bases unmatched to any gene: 6. The CDR3 covers 15 residues. Here the CDR3 reads CASSLLTGGTGELFF. The DNA of the CDR3 is TGTGCCAGCAGCCTACTGACAGGGGGGACCGGGGAGCTGTTTTTT.

The sample holds one count of this clone. The rearrangement uses TRBV6-5 and TRBJ2-3, with 10 bases lining up with TRBD2. The CDR3 runs to 15 residues. In germline, CDR1 is MNHEY, CDR2 SVGAGI. The J segment lost 4 bases and the V segment lost 5 bases, leaving 6 bases of the junction unmatched. Here the CDR3 DNA reads TGTGCCAGCAGTAGAAGCGGGAGGGGATCAGATACGCAGTATTTT. Encoded protein: CASSRSGRGSDTQYF.

The chain combines TRBV5-1 with TRBJ1-1; the D is unclear. This CDR3 is built from 14 residues. Germline CDR1 reads SGHRS; CDR2 reads YFSETQ. The V and J ends lost 6 bases and 0 bases respectively, with 12 bases between them. CDR3 coding DNA: TGCGCCAGCAAGGGCGGGGATATGAACACTGAAGCTTTCTTT. Encoded protein: CASKGGDMNTEAFF. Drawing the rest from reference TRBV5-1 and TRBJ1-1, the complete variable domain is KAGVTQTPRYLIKTRGQQVTLSCSPISGHRSVSWYQQTPGQGLQFLFEYFSETQRNKGNFPGRFSGRQFSNSRSEMNVSTLELGDSALYLCASKGGDMNTEAFFGQGTRLTVV.

The CDR3 loop reads CSVETRGKNEQYF. Written as DNA, the CDR3 is TGCAGCGTTGAAACCAGGGGGAAGAACGAGCAGTACTTC. The genes are TRBV29-1 and TRBJ2-5, with 7 bases identical to TRBD1. With the DNA end fitting TRBJ2-7 better, the J assignment may be wrong. Germline CDR1 and CDR2: SQVTM and ANQGSEA. This CDR3 is 13 amino acids long.

The chain uses TRBV28 and TRBJ1-6; tentative D call: TRBD1 (5 bases). In germline, CDR1 is MDHEN, CDR2 SYDVKM. The CDR3 has 16 amino acids. Trimming removed 3 bases from V and 1 base from J, with 10 bases in between. The CDR3 DNA reads TGTGCCAGCAGTTTCGCGGACATTTCCTATAATTCACCCCTCCACTTT. It encodes CASSFADISYNSPLHF.